The 18 T cell receptor beta chains below come from one sample, sequenced in a study of blood T cell repertoires in COVID-19 (dated by TCRdb to 2019 to 2021). Libraries were made using the immunoSEQ multiplex PCR assay. In TCRdb, the immuneACCESS table is reduced to in-frame sequences with V and J assigned. These tables do not hold every clone; where another copy was compared, an unresolved V gene accounts for under half, and the others remain unexplained. This sample has roughly 240,000 clones in its table, and 65% to 90% of those were observed once. 2% to 2.5% of the sample lies in the top ten. Material: peripheral blood. The receptors originated from a middle-aged man who had recovered from COVID-19.

This chain connects TRBV3-1 (or the pseudogene TRBV3-2) to TRBJ2-1, with D tentatively TRBD2 (6 bases). The CDR3 contains 16 residues. Trimming left V 0 bases short and J 1 base short, with 10 bases between. Germline V lookup: CDR1 LGHDT, CDR2 YNNKEL (reference sequence). The CDR3 DNA follows: TGTGCCAGCAGCCAAGACACGGGAGTTTCCTACAATGAGCAGTTCTTC. Its protein product is CASSQDTGVSYNEQFF.

In regard to this clone: The same CDR3 arises from other DNA sequences in this sample as well. The gene calls are TRBV7-2 and TRBJ2-7; 7 bases are shared with TRBD2. The length of the CDR3 is 14 residues. CDR1 and CDR2 (germline): SGHTA, FQGNSA. Unmatched junction bases numbered 5, after V lost 0 bases and J lost 6 bases. The DNA of the CDR3 is TGTGCCAGCAGCTTAGCGGGAGGGCCGGGCGAGCAGTACTTC. It encodes CASSLAGGPGEQYF.

This chain connects TRBV7-2 to TRBJ2-5; TRBD2 is a possible D gene (6 bases). Trimming shortened V by 1 base and J by 4 bases, and 10 bases separated the two germline ends. This CDR3 is 14 amino acids long. Germline V CDR1 and CDR2: SGHTA, FQGNSA. CDR3 DNA sequence: TGTGCCAGCAGCTTAGAGGTGGGGGGAGAGACCCAGTACTTC. Amino acids: CASSLEVGGETQYF.

The CDR3 DNA reads TGTGCCAGTAATAAAGGGGACAATCAGCCCCAGCATTTT. Translating it yields CASNKGDNQPQHF. V usage is TRBV19 and J usage is TRBJ1-5, with D perhaps TRBD1 (5 bases). Germline lookup yields CDR1 LNHDA and CDR2 SQIVND (reference sequence). Trimming took 7 bases from V and 3 from J, leaving 10 bases between them. There are 13 residues in the CDR3.

The chain is built from TRBV6-5 and TRBJ2-3; 10 positions agree with TRBD1. V shed 6 bases, J shed 5 bases, and the junction held 8 bases outside the gene matches. The CDR3 covers 15 residues. The germline V gene encodes CDR1 MNHEY and CDR2 SVGAGI. In DNA, the CDR3 is TGTGCCAGCAGCCCCGGGACAGGGGACGGAGATACGCAGTATTTT. It codes for CASSPGTGDGDTQYF.

The chain recombines TRBV11-2 with TRBJ1-1; tentative D call: TRBD1 (6 bases). Trimming left V 1 base short and J 0 bases short, with 9 bases between. The germline CDR1 and CDR2 sequences are SGHAT and FQNNGV. The CDR3 is 15 amino acids. CDR3 sequence reads: CASSLAGQMNTEAFF. In nucleotides, the CDR3 is TGTGCCAGCAGCTTAGCGGGACAAATGAACACTGAAGCTTTCTTT.

The chain joins TRBV5-6 to TRBJ2-3, with 9 bases fitting TRBD1. The V gene's germline CDR1 is SGHDT and CDR2 YYEEEE. The J segment lost 4 bases and the V segment lost 4 bases, leaving 10 bases of the junction unmatched. The length of the CDR3 is 16 residues. As DNA, the CDR3 is TGTGCCAGCAGCCGATCGGGGACAGGGAGAGCAGATACGCAGTATTTT. It yields the protein CASSRSGTGRADTQYF. The full variable domain, with the rest looked up from reference TRBV5-6 and TRBJ2-3, is DAGVTQSPTHLIKTRGQQVTLRCSPKSGHDTVSWYQQALGQGPQFIFQYYEEEERQRGNFPDRFSGHQFPNYSSELNVNALLLGDSALYLCASSRSGTGRADTQYFGPGTRLTVL.

The chain has TRBV4-1 and TRBJ2-5, with 10 bases fitting TRBD2. This CDR3 comprises 17 residues. The junction had 7 bases not matched to a gene; V was cut back by 2 bases and J by 1 base. The V gene's germline CDR1 is MGHRA and CDR2 YSYEKL. DNA of the CDR3: TGCGCCAGCAGCCAACCCCGGGCTAGCGGGAGCCAAGAGACCCAGTACTTC. This encodes CASSQPRASGSQETQYF.

This rearrangement joins TRBV12-5 to TRBJ2-7, with TRBD1 matching 9 bases. In germline, CDR1 is LGHNT, CDR2 FRNRAP. J gave up 2 bases and V 6 bases, and 11 bases lay outside the gene matches. The CDR3 loop spans 16 amino acids. The CDR3 DNA is TGTGCTAGTGGCTATCCGGTGTGGACAGGGGCCTACGAGCAGTACTTC. Encoded protein: CASGYPVWTGAYEQYF.

This clone was found once. This chain joins TRBV5-5 and TRBJ2-6, with D hard to call. Germline-derived CDR1 and CDR2 are SGHKS and YYEKEE (reference sequence). This CDR3 contains 16 residues. Trimming removed 1 base at V and 0 bases at J, with 8 bases between. The CDR3 region is CASSLQDSSGANVLTF. DNA of the CDR3: TGTGCCAGCAGCTTGCAAGATAGCTCTGGGGCCAACGTCCTGACTTTC. The full variable domain, in which reference TRBV5-5 and TRBJ2-6 provide the parts outside the CDR3, is DAGVTQSPTHLIKTRGQQVTLRCSPISGHKSVSWYQQVLGQGPQFIFQYYEKEERGRGNFPDRFSARQFPNYSSELNVNALLLGDSALYLCASSLQDSSGANVLTFGAGSRLTVL.

The chain is built from TRBV7-6 and TRBJ1-2, with D tentatively TRBD1 (6 bases). The germline CDR1 and CDR2 sequences are SGHVS and FNYEAQ. This CDR3 spans 14 amino acids. Deletions cut 5 bases from V and 8 bases from J, with 18 bases between. CDR3 protein: CASSKSGGAEGYTF. The CDR3 DNA reads TGTGCCAGCAGCAAGAGCGGGGGGGCGGAGGGCTACACCTTC.

The rearrangement joins TRBV18 to TRBJ1-1, with D maybe TRBD1 (5 bases). This CDR3 has 14 residues. V lost 0 bases and J lost 2, with 7 bases in between. Per the germline V gene, CDR1 is KGHSH and CDR2 is LQKENI. This CDR3 is CASSPPRTNTEAFF. CDR3 DNA sequence: TGTGCCAGCTCACCACCGAGGACAAACACTGAAGCTTTCTTT.

V usage is TRBV4-1 and J usage is TRBJ2-2; possibly TRBD1 for D (6 bases). With 8 bases removed from V and 3 bases from J, the gap between germline ends came to 16 bases. The CDR3 has 15 amino acids. Germline CDR1 and CDR2: MGHRA and YSYEKL. Here the CDR3 reads CASQTKQGDTGELFF. DNA for the CDR3: TGCGCCAGCCAAACAAAACAGGGCGACACCGGGGAGCTGTTTTTT.

V and J are TRBV19 and TRBJ1-5; D possibly corresponds to TRBD1 (5 bases). Germline V gene data show CDR1 as LNHDA and CDR2 as SQIVND (reference sequence). V lost 3 bases and J lost 0, with 12 bases in between. This CDR3 has 16 amino acids. CDR3 sequence reads: CASSITGEDSNQPQHF. Here the CDR3 DNA reads TGTGCCAGTAGTATTACGGGGGAGGATAGCAATCAGCCCCAGCATTTT.

This chain uses TRBV9 with TRBJ2-1, with 11 positions matching TRBD1. CDR3 length: 16 amino acids. Per germline, CDR1 SGDLS and CDR2 YYNGEE. J gave up 3 bases and V 0 bases, and 2 bases lay outside the gene matches. This CDR3 reads CASSVGGTGGYNEQFF. DNA for the CDR3: TGTGCCAGCAGCGTAGGAGGGACAGGGGGCTACAATGAGCAGTTCTTC.

The gene calls are TRBV6-5 and TRBJ2-5; perhaps TRBD1 as D (6 bases). CDR3 size: 14 residues. Germline CDR1 is MNHEY and CDR2 is SVGAGI. Trimming removed 6 bases at V and 5 bases at J, with 16 bases between. In DNA form, the CDR3 reads TGTGCCAGCAGACTAGACAGGAACGGCGAGACCCAGTACTTC. It translates to CASRLDRNGETQYF.

The J gene is TRBJ1-5, the V gene TRBV11-2; TRBD1 is a possible D gene (5 bases). The V gene's germline CDR1 is SGHAT and CDR2 FQNNGV. V was pared by 5 bases and J by 1 base, with 12 bases between. This CDR3 has 15 amino acids. This chain's CDR3 is CASSRDWGSNQPQHF. CDR3 in DNA: TGTGCCAGCAGCCGGGACTGGGGGAGCAATCAGCCCCAGCATTTT.

This chain connects TRBV2 to TRBJ1-2; 10 bases fit TRBD1. V lost 4 bases to trimming and J lost 6 bases; unmatched junction nucleotides: 2. This CDR3 is 13 amino acids long. Germline CDR1 reads SNHLY; CDR2 reads FYNNEI. The chain's CDR3 is CASSVTGGDGYTF. CDR3 nucleotide sequence: TGTGCCAGCAGTGTGACAGGGGGCGATGGCTACACCTTC.